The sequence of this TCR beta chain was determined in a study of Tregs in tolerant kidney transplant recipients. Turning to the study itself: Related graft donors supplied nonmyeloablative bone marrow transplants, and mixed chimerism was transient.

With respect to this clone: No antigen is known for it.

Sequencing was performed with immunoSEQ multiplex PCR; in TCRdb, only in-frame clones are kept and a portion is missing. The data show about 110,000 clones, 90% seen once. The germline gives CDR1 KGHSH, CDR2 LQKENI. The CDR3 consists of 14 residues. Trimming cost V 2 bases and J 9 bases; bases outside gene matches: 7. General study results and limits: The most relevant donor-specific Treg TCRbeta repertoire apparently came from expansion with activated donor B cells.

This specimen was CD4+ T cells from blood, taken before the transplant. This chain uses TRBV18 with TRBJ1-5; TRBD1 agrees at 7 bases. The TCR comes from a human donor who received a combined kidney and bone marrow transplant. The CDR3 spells CASSPSRGDSPQHF. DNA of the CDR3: TGTGCCAGCTCACCAAGCAGGGGGGATTCGCCCCAGCATTTT.